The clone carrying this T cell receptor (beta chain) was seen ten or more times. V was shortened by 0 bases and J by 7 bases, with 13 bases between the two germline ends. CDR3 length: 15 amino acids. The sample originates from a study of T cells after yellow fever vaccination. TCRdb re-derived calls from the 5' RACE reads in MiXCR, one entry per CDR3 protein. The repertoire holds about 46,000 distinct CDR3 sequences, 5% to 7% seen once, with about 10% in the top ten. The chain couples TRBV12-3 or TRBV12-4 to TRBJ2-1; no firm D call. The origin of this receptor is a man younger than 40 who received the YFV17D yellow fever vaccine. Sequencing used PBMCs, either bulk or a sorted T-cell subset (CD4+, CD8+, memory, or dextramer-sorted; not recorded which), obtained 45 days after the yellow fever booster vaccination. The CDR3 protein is CASSLAITFGNEQFF. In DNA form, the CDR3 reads TGTGCCAGCAGTTTAGCGATCACCTTCGGGAATGAGCAGTTCTTC.